This record looks at one T cell receptor (beta chain) sequence and its context. A much larger clonotype is one base distant, so this may be a read error. This entry belongs to a study of response to subunit inactivated influenza vaccine. Trimming removed 5 bases from V and 9 bases from J; junction bases left unmatched: 3. CDR3 length: 12 amino acids. CDR1 and CDR2 (germline): SGHTA, FQGNSA. TCRdb re-analysed the RT-PCR reads in MiXCR, keeping a single row per CDR3 protein. Of 530,000 or so distinct CDR3 sequences listed, 12% to 15% are singletons. This TCR came from a man aged 45 to 65 who received an inactivated influenza vaccine. The sequencing here drew on PBMCs from blood, taken about 11 days after vaccination. The chain couples TRBV7-2 to TRBJ2-1, with 8 bases identical to TRBD2. CDR3 DNA sequence: TGTGCCAGCAGCGAAGCGGGAGCTGAGCAGTTCTTC. Amino acid sequence: CASSEAGAEQFF.